Listed here is a single TCR beta chain. Its specificity is not known. This sample was taken from a study of lymphopenia after photon versus proton radiotherapy. Clones were sequenced by immunoSEQ multiplex PCR, and TCRdb holds only the in-frame ones, with some missing. The profile covers thousands of clones, with approximately 90% appearing a single time and around 10% taken by the ten largest. Study outcomes and limitations: A bigger post-nadir fall in TCR diversity correlated inversely with survival time in deceased patients. Authors raise, but do not show, better survival with proton therapy. Post-nadir diversity loss with photons came from oligoclonal expansion, particularly CD8+ Temra cells.

Germline lookup yields CDR1 SGHDT and CDR2 YYEEEE. The CDR3 has 14 amino acids. V was pared by 0 bases and J by 7 bases, with 11 bases between. The sample was peripheral blood, taken from a patient treated with photon-based radiotherapy. The chain has TRBV5-6 and TRBJ1-5; no reliable D call. This receptor was obtained from a man between 60 and 70 years old with cholangiocarcinoma. CDR3 bases: TGTGCCAGCAGCTTGGCCTCCAACGACCAGCCCCAGCATTTT. Its translation: CASSLASNDQPQHF. Complete variable domain (other parts from reference TRBV5-6 and TRBJ1-5): DAGVTQSPTHLIKTRGQQVTLRCSPKSGHDTVSWYQQALGQGPQFIFQYYEEEERQRGNFPDRFSGHQFPNYSSELNVNALLLGDSALYLCASSLASNDQPQHFGDGTRLSIL.